This TCR beta chain was captured by sequencing in a study of cytomegalovirus exposure and HLA in healthy donors. TCRdb's table, derived via immunoSEQ multiplex PCR, lists solely in-frame clones and lacks some. The sample records some 88,000 clones, approximately 96% being singletons. V lost 3 bases, J lost 5 bases, and 10 bases stayed unmatched. The CDR3 covers 16 residues. Germline V CDR1 and CDR2: SNHLY, FYNNEI. The receptor comes from a man between 18 and 29 years old in good health and CMV-seronegative. The chain links TRBV2 to TRBJ2-5; the match to TRBD2 covers 9 bases. Sequences were obtained from PBMCs. The CDR3 spells CASSEGLAGEGETQYF. The CDR3 DNA follows: TGTGCCAGCAGTGAGGGTTTAGCGGGAGAGGGGGAGACCCAGTACTTC. Combining the CDR3 with reference TRBV2 and TRBJ2-5 gives the whole variable domain EPEVTQTPSHQVTQMGQEVILRCVPISNHLYFYWYRQILGQKVEFLVSFYNNEISEKSEIFDDQFSVERPDGSNFTLKIRSTKLEDSAMYFCASSEGLAGEGETQYFGPGTRLLVL.